This T cell receptor beta chain derives from a study of vaccination effects on CD4 cells after COVID-19. The study's findings and limits: The study found marked clonal contraction of infection- and vaccine-induced clones late after vaccination.

Per the germline V gene, CDR1 is KGHDR and CDR2 is SFDVKD. The CDR3 runs to 12 residues. The V and J ends lost 9 bases and 5 bases, in that order; junction bases with no gene match: 5. A remark on this clone: Its antigen is as yet unknown.

After expansion with viral peptide pools in the ViraFEST assay, antigen-specific CD4+ T cells were sequenced. At the end of around eleven days of culture, CD4+ T cells were isolated. Each participant received a vaccine that was either BNT162b2 or mRNA-1273, given as two doses. Nucleocapsid antibody tests were negative, and the vaccine recipients had no prior SARS-CoV-2 infection. In culture with around 10 IU/ml IL-2 and roughly 10 ug/ml peptides, PBMC were grown at fewer than 2.5 million per well. The authors exchanged half the medium for IL-2 medium on days 3 and 7. The method was immunoSEQ multiplex PCR; TCRdb's version includes in-frame clones alone and lacks a portion of them. The sample carries approximately 70,000 clones, 80% to 85% recorded once.

The source was CD4+ T cells from PBMCs cultured with HCoV-229E spike peptides, collected after COVID-19 vaccination. The chain uses TRBV24-1 and TRBJ2-5, with TRBD2 identical over 7 bases. The source is a human donor who received a COVID-19 vaccine. The CDR3 nucleotides read TGTGCCACCGGGAGGGCGGGTGAGACCCAGTACTTC. Its translation: CATGRAGETQYF.